The 24 T cell receptor beta chains in this list originate from one sample, sequenced in a study of blood T cell repertoires in COVID-19. Here immunoSEQ multiplex PCR was the method, and the copy in TCRdb shows in-frame clones only, minus some. There are tens of thousands of clones in the sample; 70% to 85% occur only once, and under 30% lies in the top ten. The source material was peripheral blood. Source of these receptors: a woman aged 60-75 years in a cohort sampled during active or convalescent COVID-19.

The V gene is TRBV7-7, the J gene TRBJ2-7; 7 positions agree with TRBD1. J lost 6 bases, V lost 5 bases, and 4 bases had no gene match. Germline V lookup: CDR1 SSHAT, CDR2 FNYEAQ (reference sequence). The CDR3 is 12 amino acids. The CDR3 coding sequence is TGTGCCAGCAGCCACCCAGGGGGCGAGCAGTACTTC. Protein: CASSHPGGEQYF.

V is TRBV2 and J is TRBJ2-7, with D perhaps matching TRBD1 (5 bases). Germline CDR1 reads SNHLY; CDR2 reads FYNNEI. V lost 7 bases and J 3 bases, leaving 16 bases between the germline ends. CDR3 length: 14 residues. The CDR3 reads CASKTGYDHYEQYF. The CDR3 coding sequence is TGTGCCAGCAAAACAGGATACGATCACTACGAGCAGTACTTC.

This clone has only a few counts. This chain links TRBV7-2 with TRBJ1-1; TRBD1 is a possible D gene (5 bases). The ends were cut back, 5 bases at V and 0 bases at J, with 10 bases in the middle. Germline V CDR1 and CDR2: SGHTA, FQGNSA. CDR3 length equals 14 residues. CDR3 DNA sequence: TGTGCCAGCAGCAGGGGAGGGATGAACACTGAAGCTTTCTTT. Translated: CASSRGGMNTEAFF.

This clone was observed a few times. V usage is TRBV6-5 and J usage is TRBJ1-1, with 9 bases fitting TRBD1. CDR3 length equals 16 residues. The V and J ends lost 0 bases and 4 bases, in that order; junction bases with no gene match: 6. Germline V gives CDR1 MNHEY, CDR2 SVGAGI. The CDR3 coding sequence is TGTGCCAGCAGTTACTCGACCGGGACAGGGAGCACTGAAGCTTTCTTT. Translation: CASSYSTGTGSTEAFF.

The CDR3 sequence is CASSRQGDSGNTIYF. In DNA, the CDR3 is TGTGCCAGCAGCCGACAGGGTGACTCTGGAAACACCATATATTTT. The chain combines TRBV6-5 with TRBJ1-3; TRBD1 aligns across 7 bases. Trimming removed 6 bases from V and 0 bases from J; junction bases left unmatched: 5. The CDR3 has 15 residues. Germline assignment: CDR1 MNHEY and CDR2 SVGAGI.

The chain links TRBV4-3 to TRBJ2-1, with 9 bases that match TRBD2. Germline values: CDR1 LGHNA, CDR2 YSLEER. The CDR3 totals 15 residues. J lost 9 bases, V lost 0 bases, and 6 bases had no gene match. CDR3 coding DNA: TGCGCCAGCAGCCAAGATCGGGTAGCGGGGGTTGAGCAGTTCTTC. Translation: CASSQDRVAGVEQFF.

The V and J genes are TRBV5-5 and TRBJ2-2; 8 bases agree with TRBD1. V trimming: 5 bases; J trimming: 5 bases; junction bases outside the gene matches: 5. This CDR3 comprises 14 residues. CDR1 SGHKS and CDR2 YYEKEE come from the germline V gene (reference sequence). The CDR3: CASRWTGSTGELFF. CDR3 DNA: TGTGCCAGCAGGTGGACAGGGAGTACCGGGGAGCTGTTTTTT.

V usage is TRBV18 and J usage is TRBJ1-3; D is ambiguous. The length of the CDR3 is 16 residues. V was pared by 5 bases and J by 4 bases, with 18 bases between. Germline V gives CDR1 KGHSH, CDR2 LQKENI. CDR3: CASSSSLHTTGNTIYF. CDR3 bases: TGTGCCAGCTCATCCTCCCTCCACACTACAGGAAACACCATATATTTT.

The table lists this clone with a count of one. The V and J genes are TRBV9 and TRBJ2-7, with D hard to call. V gave up 4 bases and J gave up 3 bases, with 8 bases separating them. The CDR3 contains 12 residues. The germline V gene has CDR1 SGDLS and CDR2 YYNGEE. The CDR3 DNA reads TGTGCCAGCAGCCCCCGTCGCTACGAGCAGTACTTC. Its translation: CASSPRRYEQYF.

The V and J genes are TRBV19 and TRBJ1-2, with 7 bases matching TRBD1. This CDR3 region has 13 residues. V shed 7 bases and J 5 bases; nucleotides not matched to a gene: 7. Germline lookup yields CDR1 LNHDA and CDR2 SQIVND (reference sequence). The CDR3 protein is CASTPTGTYGYTF. Here the CDR3 DNA reads TGTGCCAGTACCCCGACAGGGACTTATGGCTACACCTTC.

This chain joins TRBV5-6 and TRBJ2-5; tentative D call: TRBD2 (6 bases). V was trimmed by 0 bases and J by 2 bases, leaving 8 bases between them. Germline lookup yields CDR1 SGHDT and CDR2 YYEEEE. This CDR3 region has 14 residues. The CDR3 spells CASSLAGTQETQYF. The CDR3 DNA is TGTGCCAGCAGCTTGGCCGGGACTCAAGAGACCCAGTACTTC.

This clone was seen more than once but under ten times. In DNA, the CDR3 is TGTGCCAGCAGCTTAGGGCGGGTCTGGCCCCAGCATTTT. Amino acids: CASSLGRVWPQHF. The chain couples TRBV7-2 to TRBJ1-5; D ambiguous. V shed 1 base and J shed 9 bases, with 10 bases lying between them. CDR1 and CDR2 from the germline V gene are SGHTA and FQGNSA. The CDR3 has 13 amino acids. The whole variable domain, filled in from reference TRBV7-2 and TRBJ1-5, reads GAGVSQSPSNKVTEKGKDVELRCDPISGHTALYWYRQSLGQGLEFLIYFQGNSAPDKSGLPSDRFSAERTGGSVSTLTIQRTQQEDSAVYLCASSLGRVWPQHFGDGTRLSIL.

The chain links TRBV7-9 to TRBJ1-1, with a tentative D call TRBD1 (6 bases). V gave up 0 bases and J gave up 1 base, with 15 bases separating them. CDR3 length equals 17 residues. The germline CDR1 and CDR2 sequences are SEHNR and FQNEAQ (reference sequence). In DNA, the CDR3 is TGTGCCAGCAGCTTAGCTGGTTCCAGGGGCCGGAACACTGAAGCTTTCTTT. Protein sequence: CASSLAGSRGRNTEAFF.

The rearrangement joins TRBV7-9 to TRBJ2-1, with TRBD2 identical over 10 bases. CDR3 length: 15 amino acids. V lost 6 bases and J lost 4; bases outside the gene matches: 6. Germline V gene data show CDR1 as SEHNR and CDR2 as FQNEAQ (reference sequence). CDR3 coding DNA: TGTGCCAGCAGTCAACCGGGACTAGCGTACAATGAGCAGTTCTTC. It specifies CASSQPGLAYNEQFF.

The V gene is TRBV5-8, the J gene TRBJ1-5; 12 bases map to TRBD1. The CDR3 covers 17 residues. Germline V gives CDR1 SGHTS, CDR2 YDEGEE. Losses at the gene ends were 2 bases for V and 1 base for J; bases not matched to a gene: 4. CDR3 loop: CASSFGTGGWSNQPQHF. CDR3 in DNA: TGTGCCAGCAGCTTCGGGACAGGGGGCTGGAGCAATCAGCCCCAGCATTTT.

The V gene is TRBV4-2, the J gene TRBJ1-1; the match to TRBD1 covers 11 bases. CDR3 length: 16 residues. The junction had 8 bases not matched to a gene; V was cut back by 4 bases and J by 4 bases. The germline V gene has CDR1 LGHNA and CDR2 YNFKEQ. The CDR3 is CASSPRRTGGGTEAFF. The CDR3 coding sequence is TGTGCCAGCAGCCCACGTCGGACAGGGGGCGGCACTGAAGCTTTCTTT.

This clone has more than one count but fewer than ten. This chain links TRBV4-2 with TRBJ2-3; D perhaps matches TRBD2 (7 bases). V dropped 5 bases and J dropped 2 bases, with 20 bases sitting between them. CDR1 and CDR2 from the germline V gene are LGHNA and YNFKEQ. This CDR3 has 17 residues. The CDR3 bases are TGTGCCAGCAGCGGTGGGGGGGCCCGGGGTCCCACAGATACGCAGTATTTT. The encoded protein is CASSGGGARGPTDTQYF.

This chain links TRBV3-1 (or the pseudogene TRBV3-2) with TRBJ2-1, with D perhaps TRBD1 (6 bases). Germline assignment: CDR1 LGHDT and CDR2 YNNKEL (reference sequence). Between the trimmed V and J ends, which lost 1 base and 2 bases, there was a span of 6 bases. This CDR3 region has 14 residues. The CDR3 here is CASSQGTAYNEQFF. The CDR3 region has the DNA TGTGCCAGCAGCCAAGGGACAGCCTACAATGAGCAGTTCTTC.

The chain is built from TRBV30 and TRBJ1-5; 7 positions agree with TRBD1. Trimming cost V 5 bases and J 9 bases; bases outside gene matches: 13. Germline V gene data show CDR1 as GTSNPN and CDR2 as SVGIG (reference sequence). The CDR3 is made up of 14 amino acids. The CDR3 loop reads CAWAGQVERGPQHF. In DNA, the CDR3 is TGTGCCTGGGCAGGACAGGTCGAAAGGGGGCCCCAGCATTTT.

This chain uses TRBV4-1 with TRBJ1-4; 9 bases match TRBD1. Looked up from germline, CDR1 is MGHRA and CDR2 is YSYEKL. V gave up 0 bases and J gave up 8 bases; unmatched junction bases: 4. The CDR3 extends over 15 amino acids. Here the CDR3 DNA reads TGCGCCAGCAGCCAAGAGGACAGGGGTAGAGAAAAACTGTTTTTT. Protein: CASSQEDRGREKLFF.

The table lists this clone with a few counts. The chain has TRBV11-3 and TRBJ2-1; 9 bases agree with TRBD2. This CDR3 comprises 15 residues. Germline trimming cut 1 base from V and 6 bases from J; bases unmatched to any gene: 4. Germline values: CDR1 SGHNT, CDR2 YENEEA. CDR3 sequence: CASSLGLAGINEQFF. As DNA, the CDR3 is TGTGCCAGCAGCTTAGGGCTAGCGGGGATCAATGAGCAGTTCTTC.

The table lists this clone with a few counts. The J gene is TRBJ1-4, the V gene TRBV27; D is perhaps TRBD1 (5 bases). V gave up 2 bases and J gave up 8 bases, with 12 bases separating them. Per the germline V gene, CDR1 is MNHEY and CDR2 is SMNVEV (reference sequence). There are 14 residues in the CDR3. In DNA form, the CDR3 reads TGTGCCAGCAGTTTAGGGGGGGACGGGGAAAAACTGTTTTTT. Its translation: CASSLGGDGEKLFF. Variable domain in full (rest from reference TRBV27 and TRBJ1-4): EAQVTQNPRYLITVTGKKLTVTCSQNMNHEYMSWYRQDPGLGLRQIYYSMNVEVTDKGDVPEGYKVSRKEKRNFPLILESPSPNQTSLYFCASSLGGDGEKLFFGSGTQLSVL.

This rearrangement joins TRBV13 to TRBJ2-7; 12 bases are shared with TRBD2. Per germline, CDR1 PRHDT and CDR2 FYEKMQ (reference sequence). Trimming cost V 1 base and J 5 bases; bases outside gene matches: 12. The CDR3 spans 18 residues. The CDR3, as DNA: TGTGCCAGCAGCTTAGCCGCGTCTAGCGGGGGGGCAATCCACGAGCAGTACTTC. This sequence encodes CASSLAASSGGAIHEQYF.

V and J are TRBV5-6 and TRBJ1-1; possible D gene TRBD1, 5 bases. This CDR3 comprises 13 residues. CDR1 SGHDT and CDR2 YYEEEE come from the germline V gene. V shed 6 bases and J shed 4 bases, with 13 bases lying between them. This chain's CDR3 is CASIYSGVTEAFF. CDR3 in DNA: TGTGCCAGCATCTACTCGGGGGTCACTGAAGCTTTCTTT.